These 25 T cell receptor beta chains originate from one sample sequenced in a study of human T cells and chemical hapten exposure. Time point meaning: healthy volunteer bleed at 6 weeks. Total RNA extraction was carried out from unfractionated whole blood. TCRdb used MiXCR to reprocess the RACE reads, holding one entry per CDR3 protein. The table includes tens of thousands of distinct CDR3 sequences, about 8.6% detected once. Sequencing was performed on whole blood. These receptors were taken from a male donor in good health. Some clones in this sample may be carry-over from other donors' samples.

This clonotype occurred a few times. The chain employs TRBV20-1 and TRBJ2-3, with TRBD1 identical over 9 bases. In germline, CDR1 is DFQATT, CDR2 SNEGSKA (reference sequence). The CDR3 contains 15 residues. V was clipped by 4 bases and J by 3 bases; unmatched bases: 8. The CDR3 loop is CSAMWGQGGTDTQYF. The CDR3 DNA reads TGCAGTGCTATGTGGGGACAGGGCGGAACAGATACGCAGTATTTT.

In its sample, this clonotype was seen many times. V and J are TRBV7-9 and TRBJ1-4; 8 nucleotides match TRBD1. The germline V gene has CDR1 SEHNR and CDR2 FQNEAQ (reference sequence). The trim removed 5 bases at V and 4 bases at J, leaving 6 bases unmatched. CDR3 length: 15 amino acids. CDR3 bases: TGTGCCAGCAGCCCCCGGGACAGGTTTAATGAAAAACTGTTTTTT. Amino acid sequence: CASSPRDRFNEKLFF.

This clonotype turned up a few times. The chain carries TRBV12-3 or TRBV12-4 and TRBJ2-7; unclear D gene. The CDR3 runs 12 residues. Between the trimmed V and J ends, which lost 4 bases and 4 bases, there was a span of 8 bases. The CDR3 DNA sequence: TGTGCCAGCAGTTCCAGGTTTTACGAGCAGTACTTC. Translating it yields CASSSRFYEQYF.

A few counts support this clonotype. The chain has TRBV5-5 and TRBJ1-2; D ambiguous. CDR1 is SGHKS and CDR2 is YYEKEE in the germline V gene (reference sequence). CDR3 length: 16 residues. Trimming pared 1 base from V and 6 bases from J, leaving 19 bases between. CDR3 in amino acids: CASSLSLYGQGHGYTF. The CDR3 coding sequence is TGTGCCAGCAGCTTGTCTCTTTATGGCCAAGGGCATGGCTACACCTTC.

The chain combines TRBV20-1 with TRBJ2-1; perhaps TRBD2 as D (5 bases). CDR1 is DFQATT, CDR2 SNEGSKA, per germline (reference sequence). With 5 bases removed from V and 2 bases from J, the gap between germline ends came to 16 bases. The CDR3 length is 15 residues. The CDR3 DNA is TGCAGTGCTGGAAGACCGGGGTCCGCCTACAATGAGCAGTTCTTC. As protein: CSAGRPGSAYNEQFF.

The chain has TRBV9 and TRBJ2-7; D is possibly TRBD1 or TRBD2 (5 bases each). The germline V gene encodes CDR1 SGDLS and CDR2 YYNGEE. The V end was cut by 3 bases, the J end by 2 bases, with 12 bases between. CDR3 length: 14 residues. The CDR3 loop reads CASSERDGPYEQYF. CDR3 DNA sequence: TGTGCCAGCAGCGAGAGGGACGGCCCCTACGAGCAGTACTTC.

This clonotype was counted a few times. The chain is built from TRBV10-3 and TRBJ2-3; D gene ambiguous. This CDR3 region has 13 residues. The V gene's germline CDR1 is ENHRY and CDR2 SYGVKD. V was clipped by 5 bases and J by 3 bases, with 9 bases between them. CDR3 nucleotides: TGTGCCATCAGTCCGGACGGTACAGATACGCAGTATTTT. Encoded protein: CAISPDGTDTQYF.

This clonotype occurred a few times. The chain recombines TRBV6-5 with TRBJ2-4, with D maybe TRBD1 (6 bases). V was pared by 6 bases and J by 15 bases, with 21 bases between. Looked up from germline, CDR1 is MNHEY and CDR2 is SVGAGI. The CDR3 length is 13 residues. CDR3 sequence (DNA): TGTGCCAGCAGGCAACCGACAGGTCTTTTGCTGTACTTC. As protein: CASRQPTGLLLYF.

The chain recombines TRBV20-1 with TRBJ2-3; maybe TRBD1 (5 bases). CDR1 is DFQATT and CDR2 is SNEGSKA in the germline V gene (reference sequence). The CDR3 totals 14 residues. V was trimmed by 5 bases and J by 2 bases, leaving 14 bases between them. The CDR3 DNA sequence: TGCAGTGCTCCCGACAGAAGGATCACAGATACGCAGTATTTT. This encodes CSAPDRRITDTQYF.

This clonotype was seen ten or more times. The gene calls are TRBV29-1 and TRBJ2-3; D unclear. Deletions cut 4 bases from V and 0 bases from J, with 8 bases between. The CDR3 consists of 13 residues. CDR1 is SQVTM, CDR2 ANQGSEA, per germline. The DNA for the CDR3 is TGCAGCGTTGTTCGAGACAGCACAGATACGCAGTATTTT. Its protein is CSVVRDSTDTQYF.

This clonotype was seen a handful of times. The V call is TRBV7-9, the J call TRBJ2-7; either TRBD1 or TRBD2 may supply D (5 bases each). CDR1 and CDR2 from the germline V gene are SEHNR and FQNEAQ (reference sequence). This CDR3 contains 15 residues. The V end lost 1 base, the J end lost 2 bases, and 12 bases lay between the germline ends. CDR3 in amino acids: CASSLDPGRTYEQYF. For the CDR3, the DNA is TGTGCCAGCAGCTTAGACCCGGGGCGCACCTACGAGCAGTACTTC.

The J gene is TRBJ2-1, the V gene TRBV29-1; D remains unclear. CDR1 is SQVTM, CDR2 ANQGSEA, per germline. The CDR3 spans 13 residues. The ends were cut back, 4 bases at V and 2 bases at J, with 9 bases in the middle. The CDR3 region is CSVGPTAYNEQFF. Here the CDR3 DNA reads TGCAGCGTTGGCCCCACTGCCTACAATGAGCAGTTCTTC.

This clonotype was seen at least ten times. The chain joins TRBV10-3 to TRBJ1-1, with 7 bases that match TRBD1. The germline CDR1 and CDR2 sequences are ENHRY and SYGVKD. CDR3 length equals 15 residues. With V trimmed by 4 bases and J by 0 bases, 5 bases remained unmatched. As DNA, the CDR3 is TGTGCCATCAGTGCACAGGGGAGGATGAACACTGAAGCTTTCTTT. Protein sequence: CAISAQGRMNTEAFF.

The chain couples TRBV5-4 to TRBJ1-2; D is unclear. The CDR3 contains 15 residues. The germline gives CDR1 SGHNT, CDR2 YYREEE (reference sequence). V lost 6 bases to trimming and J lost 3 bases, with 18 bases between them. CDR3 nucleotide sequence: TGTGCCAGCACCCCGCGCTCGGGGTCAGACTATGGCTACACCTTC. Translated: CASTPRSGSDYGYTF. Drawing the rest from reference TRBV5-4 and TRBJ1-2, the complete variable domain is ETGVTQSPTHLIKTRGQQVTLRCSSQSGHNTVSWYQQALGQGPQFIFQYYREEENGRGNFPPRFSGLQFPNYSSELNVNALELDDSALYLCASTPRSGSDYGYTFGSGTRLTVV.

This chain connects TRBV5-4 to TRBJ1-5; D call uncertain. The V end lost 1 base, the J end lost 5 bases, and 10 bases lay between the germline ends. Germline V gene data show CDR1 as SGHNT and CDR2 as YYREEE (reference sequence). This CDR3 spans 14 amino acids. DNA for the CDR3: TGTGCCAGCAGCTTGCCCAGAGGCTATCAGCCCCAGCATTTT. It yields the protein CASSLPRGYQPQHF.

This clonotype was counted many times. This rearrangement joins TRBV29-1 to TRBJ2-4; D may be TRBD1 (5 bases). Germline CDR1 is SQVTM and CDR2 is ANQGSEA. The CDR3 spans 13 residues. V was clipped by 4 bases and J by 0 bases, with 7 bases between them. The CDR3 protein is CSVAGLAKNIQYF. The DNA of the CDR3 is TGCAGCGTTGCAGGGCTAGCCAAAAACATTCAGTACTTC. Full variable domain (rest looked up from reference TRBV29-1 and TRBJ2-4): SAVISQKPSRDICQRGTSLTIQCQVDSQVTMMFWYRQQPGQSLTLIATANQGSEATYESGFVIDKFPISRPNLTFSTLTVSNMSPEDSSIYLCSVAGLAKNIQYFGAGTRLSVL.

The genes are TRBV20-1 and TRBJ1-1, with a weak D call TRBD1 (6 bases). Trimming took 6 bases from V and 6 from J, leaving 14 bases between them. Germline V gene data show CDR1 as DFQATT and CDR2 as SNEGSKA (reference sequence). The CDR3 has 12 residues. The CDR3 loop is CSAWHRDPEAFF. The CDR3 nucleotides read TGCAGTGCGTGGCACAGGGATCCTGAAGCTTTCTTT.

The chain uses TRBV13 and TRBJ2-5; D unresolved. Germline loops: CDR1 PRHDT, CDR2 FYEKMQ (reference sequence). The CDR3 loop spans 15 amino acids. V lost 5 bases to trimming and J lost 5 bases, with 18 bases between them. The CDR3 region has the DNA TGTGCCAGCAGCGGACGACGGTCCTCCGGGGAGACCCAGTACTTC. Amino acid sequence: CASSGRRSSGETQYF. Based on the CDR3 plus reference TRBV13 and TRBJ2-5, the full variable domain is AAGVIQSPRHLIKEKRETATLKCYPIPRHDTVYWYQQGPGQDPQFLISFYEKMQSDKGSIPDRFSAQQFSDYHSELNMSSLELGDSALYFCASSGRRSSGETQYFGPGTRLLVL.

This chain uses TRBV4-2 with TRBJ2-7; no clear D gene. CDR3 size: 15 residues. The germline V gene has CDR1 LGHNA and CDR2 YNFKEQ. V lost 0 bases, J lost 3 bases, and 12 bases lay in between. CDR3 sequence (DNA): TGTGCCAGCAGCCAAGATGAAGTGGGATACTACGAGCAGTACTTC. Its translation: CASSQDEVGYYEQYF.

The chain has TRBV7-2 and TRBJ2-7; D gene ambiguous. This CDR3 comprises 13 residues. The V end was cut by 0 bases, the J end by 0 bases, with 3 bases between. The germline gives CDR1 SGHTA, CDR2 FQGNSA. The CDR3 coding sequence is TGTGCCAGCAGCTTAGCCAGCTCCTACGAGCAGTACTTC. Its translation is CASSLASSYEQYF.

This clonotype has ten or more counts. The CDR3 DNA sequence: TGTGCCAGCAGTAGAACCGGACCTATTCAAGAGACCCAGTACTTC. This gives the protein CASSRTGPIQETQYF. The rearrangement uses TRBV27 and TRBJ2-5; D not certain. In germline, CDR1 is MNHEY, CDR2 SMNVEV (reference sequence). This CDR3 is built from 15 residues. Trimming left V 5 bases short and J 2 bases short, with 15 bases between.

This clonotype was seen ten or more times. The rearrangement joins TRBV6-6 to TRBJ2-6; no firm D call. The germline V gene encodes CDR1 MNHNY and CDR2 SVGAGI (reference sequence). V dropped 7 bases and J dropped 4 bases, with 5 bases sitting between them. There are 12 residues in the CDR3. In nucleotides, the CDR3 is TGTGCCAGCACGAAGGGGGCCAACGTCCTGACTTTC. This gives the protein CASTKGANVLTF.

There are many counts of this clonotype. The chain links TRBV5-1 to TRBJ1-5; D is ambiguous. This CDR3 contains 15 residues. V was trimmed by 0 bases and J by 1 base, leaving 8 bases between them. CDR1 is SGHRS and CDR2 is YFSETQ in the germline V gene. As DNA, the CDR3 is TGCGCCAGCAGCTTGGTATCTGGGAGCAATCAGCCCCAGCATTTT. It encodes CASSLVSGSNQPQHF.

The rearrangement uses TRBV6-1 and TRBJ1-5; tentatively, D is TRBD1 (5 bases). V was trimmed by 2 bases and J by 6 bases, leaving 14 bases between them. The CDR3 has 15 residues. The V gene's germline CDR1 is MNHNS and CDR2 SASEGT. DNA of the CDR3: TGTGCCAGCAGTGAAAGCAGGGCGGGACCTCAGCCCCAGCATTTT. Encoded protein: CASSESRAGPQPQHF.

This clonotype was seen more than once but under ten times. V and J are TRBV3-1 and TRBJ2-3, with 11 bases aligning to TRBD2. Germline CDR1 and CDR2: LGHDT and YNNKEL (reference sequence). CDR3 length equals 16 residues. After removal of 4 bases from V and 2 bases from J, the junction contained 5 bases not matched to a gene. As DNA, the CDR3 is TGTGCCAGCAGCCTAAGACTAGCGGGAAACACAGATACGCAGTATTTT. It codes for CASSLRLAGNTDTQYF.